The present T cell receptor beta chain was sequenced within a study of cytotoxic CD8 clonotypes in ibrutinib-treated CLL. Study summary: Some 25 partial and 2 complete responses; at median roughly 70 months, roughly 15 remitted, some 12 progressed. Samples showed on average around 230,000 productive templates and 94,082 productive rearrangements. Study-wide points: Baseline-level clonality went beyond age-matched healthy donors and moved in step with circulating CD8+ T-cell counts.

Trimming left V 4 bases short and J 4 bases short, with 5 bases between. CDR3 size: 11 residues. In germline, CDR1 is DFQATT, CDR2 SNEGSKA (reference sequence). Remarks on this clone: The antigen remains undetermined.

Deep sequencing aimed at 1 in 200,000 to 1 in 1 million T cells' resolution. Some clones are missing from TCRdb's copy, which holds only in-frame ones; the method was immunoSEQ multiplex PCR. This table holds 150,000 to 200,000 clones, about four fifths found once. This TCR was recovered from a human donor with chronic lymphocytic leukemia. The J gene is TRBJ2-1, the V gene TRBV20-1; D remains unclear. The input for sequencing was PBMCs, taken after 24 months of ibrutinib treatment. Here the CDR3 reads CSAKIYNEQFF. CDR3 bases: TGCAGTGCTAAGATTTACAATGAGCAGTTCTTC.